This T cell receptor (beta chain) was identified during a study of PD-1 blockade in mismatch repair-deficient tumors. Study-level background: Enrolled about 2012-2016, patients had progressing, pretreated mismatch repair-deficient cancers of approximately 13 types.

Profiled with immunoSEQ multiplex PCR; TCRdb holds only in-frame clones, not every one. Among around 120,000 clones listed, around nine tenths were seen once. Points from the study as a whole: Tumor-resident clones, often absent from pretreatment blood, expanded after pembrolizumab and then contracted.

Comment on this clone: What it recognizes is unknown.

Every patient had mismatch repair deficiency by PCR or immunohistochemistry. The TCR-sequenced patients were a few responders to pembrolizumab. This receptor was taken from an adult with mismatch repair-deficient cancer. The sequences come from peripheral blood, collected approximately 72 weeks after starting pembrolizumab.

The CDR3 here is CASSLLGGSLGYTDTQYF. The CDR3 DNA reads as TGTGCCAGCAGTTTATTAGGTGGAAGCCTCGGGTACACAGATACGCAGTATTTT. The chain links TRBV27 to TRBJ2-3; D unclear. The CDR3 spans 18 residues. Germline V lookup: CDR1 MNHEY, CDR2 SMNVEV (reference sequence). The germline V and J ends were trimmed by 1 base and 2 bases, with 19 bases remaining between them.